The rows below give T cell receptor beta chains drawn from one sample of a study of identical twins. TCRdb recomputed calls from the 5' RACE reads with MiXCR, one row per CDR3 protein. The profile shows 400,000 or so distinct CDR3 sequences, approximately 8.8% of them singletons. The sample comprised naive T cells sorted from blood. The receptors come from a woman aged 45-65 years in good health. Both conserved end residues are part of each CDR3.

v_gene: TRBV5-4
j_gene: TRBJ1-1
CDR3aa: CASSGDSFTDTEAFF

v_gene: TRBV23-1
j_gene: TRBJ1-2
CDR3aa: CASSHRIGLADGYTF

v_gene: TRBV12-5
j_gene: TRBJ2-1
CDR3aa: CASGSTSGNPPRDEQFF

v_gene: TRBV7-8
j_gene: TRBJ2-2
CDR3aa: CASSSEGMTGELFF

v_gene: TRBV2
j_gene: TRBJ2-1
CDR3aa: CASIRISGRNEQFF

v_gene: TRBV20-1
j_gene: TRBJ2-1
CDR3aa: CSALLAATIYNEQFF

v_gene: TRBV29-1
j_gene: TRBJ2-3
CDR3aa: CSVEGRGRDTQYF

v_gene: TRBV12-3/TRBV12-4
j_gene: TRBJ2-3
CDR3aa: CASSTATPQYF

v_gene: TRBV10-1
j_gene: TRBJ2-1
CDR3aa: CASSVLLREILDEQFF

v_gene: TRBV14
j_gene: TRBJ2-5
CDR3aa: CASSQRDIETQYF

v_gene: TRBV5-4
j_gene: TRBJ2-2
CDR3aa: CASPQAGVTGELFF

v_gene: TRBV4-1
j_gene: TRBJ2-5
CDR3aa: CASSLVQGAEETQYF

v_gene: TRBV25-1
j_gene: TRBJ2-1
CDR3aa: CASSPSPFRESSYNEQFF

v_gene: TRBV4-1
j_gene: TRBJ1-4
CDR3aa: CASSPSGQGGEKLFF

v_gene: TRBV5-1
j_gene: TRBJ2-3
CDR3aa: CASSLLDTSTDTQYF

v_gene: TRBV7-8
j_gene: TRBJ2-1
CDR3aa: CASSLVQHPGRFNEQFF

v_gene: TRBV7-9
j_gene: TRBJ1-5
CDR3aa: CASSLGTHGPNQPQHF